The T cell receptor (beta chain) under discussion was sequenced for a study of identical twins. Points from the study as a whole: For monozygotic twins, models underestimated out-of-frame TCR alpha sharing. Analyses based on zero insertions could be partly confounded by invariant MAIT and iNKT cells. There were fewer insertions in abundant cord blood beta clonotypes, but memory repertoires showed no such pattern.

Comments on this clonotype: Its antigen is unknown.

V was pared by 0 bases and J by 10 bases, with 13 bases between. Germline CDR1 reads MDHEN; CDR2 reads SYDVKM. This CDR3 has 15 residues. cDNA carried unique molecular identifiers, and a universal primer site was added by template switching. TCRdb reanalysed the 5' RACE reads using MiXCR and keeps one entry per CDR3 protein. The sample has 1.5 million to 2 million distinct CDR3 sequences; about 32% are singletons. Sequenced: cord blood. The receptor comes from a newborn girl in good health. The chain links TRBV28 to TRBJ1-6; perhaps TRBD1 as D (6 bases). This chain's CDR3 is CASSLCPVRGSPLHF. The CDR3 DNA reads TGTGCCAGCAGTTTATGTCCCGTAAGGGGGTCACCCCTCCACTTT.